This entry lists 18 T cell receptor beta chains sequenced from one sample in a study of blood T cell repertoires in COVID-19. Produced via immunoSEQ multiplex PCR; TCRdb's table is partial and in-frame only. The sample contains approximately 52,000 clones, roughly 89% of which appear only once. The sample consisted of peripheral blood. Source of these receptors: a man aged 55 to 69 with active COVID-19.

The chain carries TRBV6-7 and TRBJ2-5; 11 bases are a match to TRBD1. TRBV6-7 is reported as an ORF; its role is uncertain. After removal of 4 bases from V and 4 bases from J, the junction contained 5 bases not matched to a gene. This CDR3 spans 15 amino acids. The CDR3 sequence: CASSSTGTGGETQYF. The CDR3 DNA reads TGTGCCAGCAGTTCTACCGGGACAGGGGGAGAGACCCAGTACTTC.

The chain is built from TRBV3-1 (or the pseudogene TRBV3-2) and TRBJ2-3, with no clear D. V was clipped by 0 bases and J by 5 bases, with 3 bases between them. Per germline, CDR1 LGHDT and CDR2 YNNKEL (reference sequence). The CDR3 spans 12 residues. The CDR3 is CASSQDQDTQYF. DNA of the CDR3: TGTGCCAGCAGCCAAGATCAAGATACGCAGTATTTT.

This chain uses TRBV5-1 with TRBJ2-1; 11 bases are shared with TRBD2. This CDR3 has 17 amino acids. The germline V gene has CDR1 SGHRS and CDR2 YFSETQ. V shed 4 bases, J shed 0 bases, and the junction held 6 bases outside the gene matches. CDR3 in amino acids: CASSAGLAVSSYNEQFF. DNA of the CDR3: TGCGCCAGCAGCGCGGGACTAGCGGTGAGCTCCTACAATGAGCAGTTCTTC. The entire variable domain, with the rest obtained from reference TRBV5-1 and TRBJ2-1, is as follows: KAGVTQTPRYLIKTRGQQVTLSCSPISGHRSVSWYQQTPGQGLQFLFEYFSETQRNKGNFPGRFSGRQFSNSRSEMNVSTLELGDSALYLCASSAGLAVSSYNEQFFGPGTRLTVL.

V is TRBV10-3 and J is TRBJ2-3; 14 bases line up with TRBD2. CDR1 is ENHRY, CDR2 SYGVKD, per germline. Trimming removed 0 bases from V and 3 bases from J; junction bases left unmatched: 5. The CDR3 runs to 18 residues. The CDR3, as DNA: TGTGCCATCAGTGAGTCGGGGACTAGCGGGAGTATTACAGATACGCAGTATTTT. Amino acids: CAISESGTSGSITDTQYF.

V gene TRBV7-9 combines with J gene TRBJ1-2; 7 nucleotides match TRBD1. The CDR3 contains 14 residues. The trim removed 1 base at V and 5 bases at J, leaving 4 bases unmatched. The germline CDR1 and CDR2 sequences are SEHNR and FQNEAQ (reference sequence). The CDR3 loop is CASSLEGAGYGYTF. The CDR3 coding sequence is TGTGCCAGCAGCTTAGAGGGGGCCGGGTATGGCTACACCTTC.

The V call is TRBV7-2, the J call TRBJ2-7; D ambiguous. Trimming shortened V by 7 bases and J by 9 bases, and 25 bases separated the two germline ends. The CDR3 has 15 residues. CDR1 and CDR2 from the germline V gene are SGHTA and FQGNSA. The CDR3, as DNA: TGTGCCAGCACCTTTGCCCCCGGGTCTCCCCTCGGGCAGTACTTC. Amino acids: CASTFAPGSPLGQYF.

V gene TRBV28 combines with J gene TRBJ2-1, with D possibly TRBD2 on 6 matching bases. The CDR3 extends over 15 amino acids. The V end lost 4 bases, the J end lost 7 bases, and 17 bases lay between the germline ends. Looked up from germline, CDR1 is MDHEN and CDR2 is SYDVKM. DNA of the CDR3: TGTGCCAGCAGTTCGCGGGGACTCCACAGGAATGAGCAGTTCTTC. Its protein is CASSSRGLHRNEQFF.

The genes are TRBV30 and TRBJ2-2, with TRBD2 identical over 10 bases. The V gene end was trimmed by 3 bases and the J gene end by 7 bases; junction bases not matched to a gene: 8. Germline V gene data show CDR1 as GTSNPN and CDR2 as SVGIG (reference sequence). The CDR3 length is 15 residues. This CDR3 is CAWRASGRGFGELFF. As DNA, the CDR3 is TGTGCCTGGAGGGCCAGCGGGAGGGGTTTCGGGGAGCTGTTTTTT. Drawing the rest from reference TRBV30 and TRBJ2-2, the complete variable domain is SQTIHQWPATLVQPVGSPLSLECTVEGTSNPNLYWYRQAAGRGLQLLFYSVGIGQISSEVPQNLSASRPQDRQFILSSKKLLLSDSGFYLCAWRASGRGFGELFFGEGSRLTVL.

This clone was detected only a few times. The rearrangement uses TRBV7-2 and TRBJ1-2, with a tentative D call TRBD1 (5 bases). Trimming took off 0 bases at V and 4 bases at J, with 12 bases between the two ends. The CDR3 covers 15 residues. Germline V gene lookup returns CDR1 SGHTA and CDR2 FQGNSA. In DNA form, the CDR3 reads TGTGCCAGCAGCTTAGCGCGACGACAGACCTATGGCTACACCTTC. It encodes CASSLARRQTYGYTF.

CDR3 in amino acids: CASSQATGRQPQHF. As DNA, the CDR3 is TGTGCCAGCAGCCAAGCCACAGGGCGACAGCCCCAGCATTTT. This rearrangement joins TRBV3-1 (or the pseudogene TRBV3-2) to TRBJ1-5; the D gene is possibly TRBD1 (6 bases). Per the germline V gene, CDR1 is LGHDT and CDR2 is YNNKEL (reference sequence). Trimming left V 1 base short and J 7 bases short, with 11 bases between. The CDR3 length is 14 residues.

This chain links TRBV19 with TRBJ2-2; 7 positions match TRBD1. Germline-derived CDR1 and CDR2 are LNHDA and SQIVND (reference sequence). V trimming: 1 base; J trimming: 5 bases; junction bases outside the gene matches: 13. The CDR3 has 18 amino acids. The CDR3 loop reads CASSIVLRKGARTGELFF. Here the CDR3 DNA reads TGTGCCAGTAGTATAGTCTTAAGGAAGGGGGCAAGGACCGGGGAGCTGTTTTTT.

The gene calls are TRBV20-1 and TRBJ2-7; 7 nucleotides match TRBD1. The germline CDR1 and CDR2 sequences are DFQATT and SNEGSKA (reference sequence). The V segment lost 7 bases and the J segment 4 bases; nucleotides outside the gene matches: 4. There are 11 residues in the CDR3. For the CDR3, the DNA is TGCAGTGGTATCAGGGGGTACGAGCAGTACTTC. It yields the protein CSGIRGYEQYF.

V is TRBV5-1 and J is TRBJ2-1; 11 bases are shared with TRBD2. The V and J ends lost 7 bases and 9 bases, in that order; junction bases with no gene match: 12. Germline loops: CDR1 SGHRS, CDR2 YFSETQ. CDR3 length equals 15 residues. The CDR3 loop reads CASSPRSGRASEQFF. DNA for the CDR3: TGCGCCAGCTCCCCCCGTAGCGGGAGGGCCAGTGAGCAGTTCTTC.

This sequence joins TRBV24-1 and TRBJ2-3; possible D gene TRBD2, 6 bases. The germline V and J ends were trimmed by 3 bases and 0 bases, with 12 bases remaining between them. The CDR3 contains 16 residues. CDR1 is KGHDR, CDR2 SFDVKD, per germline. This CDR3 reads CATSDALAPSTDTQYF. CDR3 bases: TGTGCCACCAGTGATGCTCTAGCGCCTAGCACAGATACGCAGTATTTT.

The chain uses TRBV19 and TRBJ2-5; 7 bases are shared with TRBD1. V lost 5 bases to trimming and J lost 4 bases; unmatched junction nucleotides: 16. This CDR3 has 17 amino acids. The germline CDR1 and CDR2 sequences are LNHDA and SQIVND (reference sequence). CDR3 bases: TGTGCCAGTAGTGTCGACAGAGGGGGCCGGGGATTAGAGACCCAGTACTTC. Protein sequence: CASSVDRGGRGLETQYF.

The chain has TRBV7-2 and TRBJ2-1, with 11 bases aligning to TRBD1. CDR1 SGHTA and CDR2 FQGNSA come from the germline V gene. The CDR3 sequence is 16 residues long. With 2 bases clipped from V and 7 bases from J, the junction kept 7 bases outside the gene matches. The chain's CDR3 is CASSLRGQGGLNEQFF. The CDR3, as DNA: TGTGCCAGCAGCTTACGGGGACAGGGGGGGCTAAATGAGCAGTTCTTC. The variable domain in full, completed from reference TRBV7-2 and TRBJ2-1, reads GAGVSQSPSNKVTEKGKDVELRCDPISGHTALYWYRQSLGQGLEFLIYFQGNSAPDKSGLPSDRFSAERTGGSVSTLTIQRTQQEDSAVYLCASSLRGQGGLNEQFFGPGTRLTVL.

J is TRBJ1-3 and V is TRBV24-1; TRBD1 matches 7 bases. CDR3 length: 13 residues. Germline values: CDR1 KGHDR, CDR2 SFDVKD. J gave up 5 bases and V 5 bases, and 2 bases lay outside the gene matches. DNA of the CDR3: TGTGCCACCAGTGCAGGGGGGAGAAACACCATATATTTT. It codes for CATSAGGRNTIYF.

The chain links TRBV19 to TRBJ2-6; D not certain. CDR1 and CDR2 from the germline V gene are LNHDA and SQIVND (reference sequence). The CDR3 runs to 15 residues. V shed 3 bases and J shed 2 bases, with 8 bases lying between them. This chain's CDR3 is CASSIPRPGANVLTF. The CDR3 bases are TGTGCCAGTAGTATTCCGAGGCCTGGGGCCAACGTCCTGACTTTC.